Reported below is one T cell receptor (beta chain). No cognate antigen has been identified for it. The input lacks base qualities; no much larger clone sits a single base away. This record belongs to a study of identical twins (dated by TCRdb to 2016 to 2017). With respect to the entire study: To test whether fetal clonotypes persist, this study deep-sequenced TCR alpha and beta repertoires from monozygotic twins, from unrelated adults of various ages, and from cord blood. To rule out contamination, replicate twin experiments were performed at different times with different library preparation protocols. On the study overall, not on this receptor specifically: A weaker excess of twin sharing was found in beta out-of-frame sequences because the signal-to-noise ratio was lowered by fewer shared sequences. Out-of-frame TCR alpha sequences shared between twins showed an excess of low generation-probability sequences compared with coincidental sharing between unrelated individuals. Zero-insertion analyses could be partly confounded by invariant T cells such as MAIT and iNKT, though diverse VJ usage argued against such confounding for most clonotypes. Abundant cord blood beta clonotypes carried fewer insertions; young adult naive repertoires showed a weaker similar trend, while memory repertoires showed none. Because the same donors could not be followed over many years, the conclusions relied on cross-sectional statistical analysis. In monozygotic twins, out-of-frame TCR alpha sharing was systematically underestimated by recombination models, although the models agreed with sharing between unrelated individuals.

Library method: 5' RACE. Instrument on record: Illumina HiSeq 2000. A universal primer binding site was introduced by template switching, and a unique molecular identifier was present in the final cDNA, enabling accurate counting of TCR cDNA molecules. Specific primers in the conserved constant-segment region were used to synthesize first-strand cDNA for TCR alpha and beta chains. Each cDNA library was double barcoded, with a SMART-Mk sample barcode plus Illumina barcodes, to control for contamination. TruSeq adapter sequences and Illumina sample barcodes were added in two successive PCR steps. The TCR alpha and beta cDNA libraries were sequenced on the Illumina HiSeq platform using custom primers. The authors' analysis ran thus. MiGEC processed the raw reads to extract unique molecular identifiers, while MiXCR was used to determine the CDR3 positions. For each individual, recombination models were inferred using an EM algorithm with the repgenHMM and IGoR tools. Shared clonotypes were analyzed with the tcR package in R, and sharing was normalized by the product of cloneset sizes. To study raw recombination without the effects of thymic and clonal selection, out-of-frame nonproductive sequences were analyzed. The public reads were reprocessed in TCRdb via fastp at Q25 and MiXCR, keeping in-frame beta chains. Identical CDR3 protein sequences are pooled into one entry, listed with their most common genes and DNA. TCRdb's processing, not the study's, gives the V and J calls here. The sample profile shows about 570,000 distinct CDR3 sequences; just under 10% of them were found once. The top ten clones comprise approximately 3.2% of the sample.

Only healthy Caucasian donors were included. The twin cohort consisted of three pairs of female monozygotic twins, all aged about 18 to 29 years. Peripheral blood mononuclear cells were used as the source from which RNA for TCR libraries was isolated. This same sample was also taken into another study, of yellow fever vaccine responses in identical twins. That second report states: According to the authors, the vaccine-induced T cell response in identical twins seemed to be partly convergent and partly specific to each individual. In identical twins, the study followed T cell clones that responded to the vaccine with precision.

Sequencing was performed on PBMCs. The clonotype was recovered from a young woman in good health.

For the CDR3, the sequence is CSASVVRTSGGPNTGELFF. In nucleotide form, the sequence is TGCAGTGCTAGCGTCGTCCGGACTAGCGGGGGCCCGAACACCGGGGAGCTGTTTTTT. The sequence is built from TRBV20-1 and TRBJ2-2; 13 nucleotides in the junction match TRBD2. From a lookup of the germline V gene (reference sequence), CDR1 and CDR2 are DFQATT and SNEGSKA. From the cysteine through the phenylalanine, the CDR3 covers 19 amino acids. Left in the record is the CDR3 DNA by itself, 57 bases read in frame from the first base. Germline trimming amounts to 3 bases on V and 0 bases on J, with 10 as the count of junction bases outside the gene matches.